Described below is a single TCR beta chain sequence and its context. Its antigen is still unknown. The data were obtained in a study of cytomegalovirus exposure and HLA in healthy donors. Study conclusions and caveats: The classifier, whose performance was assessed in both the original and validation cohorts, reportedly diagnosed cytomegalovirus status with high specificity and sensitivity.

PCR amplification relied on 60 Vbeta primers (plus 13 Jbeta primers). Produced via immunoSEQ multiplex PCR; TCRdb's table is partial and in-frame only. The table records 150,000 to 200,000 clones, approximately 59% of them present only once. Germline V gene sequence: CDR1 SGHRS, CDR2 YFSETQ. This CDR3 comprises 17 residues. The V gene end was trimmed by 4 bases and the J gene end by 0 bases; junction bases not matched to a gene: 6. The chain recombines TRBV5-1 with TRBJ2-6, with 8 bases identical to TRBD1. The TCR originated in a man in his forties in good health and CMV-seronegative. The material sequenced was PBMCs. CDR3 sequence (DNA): TGCGCCAGCAGCGAGGGACAGGTACACTCTGGGGCCAACGTCCTGACTTTC. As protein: CASSEGQVHSGANVLTF.